The next 16 T cell receptor beta chains were all read from a single sample in a study of identical twins' blood T cells. MiXCR, run by TCRdb on the 5' RACE reads, gives a single entry per CDR3 protein. The table shows fewer than 450,000 distinct CDR3 sequences, with more than 25% occurring only once. Sequencing was carried out using PBMCs. Receptors originate from a woman aged 18 to 55 in good health.

The table lists this clonotype with a few counts. The rearrangement joins TRBV20-1 to TRBJ2-2; 7 bases map to TRBD1. The length of the CDR3 is 15 residues. CDR1 DFQATT and CDR2 SNEGSKA come from the germline V gene (reference sequence). V was pared by 4 bases and J by 0 bases, with 5 bases of the junction left unmatched. Here the CDR3 reads CSAKRGTANTGELFF. The CDR3 coding sequence is TGCAGTGCTAAGCGAGGGACAGCGAACACCGGGGAGCTGTTTTTT.

A few counts support this clonotype. This rearrangement joins TRBV15 to TRBJ2-7, with a weak D call TRBD1 (6 bases). Germline V gene sequence: CDR1 LNHNV, CDR2 YYDKDF (reference sequence). V was pared by 9 bases and J by 2 bases, with 14 bases between. The CDR3 spans 13 residues. The CDR3 loop is CATNQQGTYEQYF. The CDR3 coding sequence is TGTGCCACAAATCAACAGGGTACCTACGAGCAGTACTTC.

This clonotype appeared a few times. The chain uses TRBV5-6 and TRBJ1-5; unclear D gene. Per the germline V gene, CDR1 is SGHDT and CDR2 is YYEEEE. The CDR3 contains 13 residues. Deletions cut 4 bases from V and 7 bases from J, with 12 bases between. This chain's CDR3 is CASSKSAGQPQHF. The CDR3, as DNA: TGTGCCAGCAGCAAAAGCGCCGGGCAGCCCCAGCATTTT.

This chain links TRBV18 with TRBJ1-1; D uncertain. With 3 bases removed from V and 10 bases from J, the gap between germline ends came to 9 bases. This CDR3 is 11 amino acids long. Per the germline V gene, CDR1 is KGHSH and CDR2 is LQKENI. CDR3 sequence reads: CASSPGGGAFF. For the CDR3, the DNA is TGTGCCAGCTCACCGGGAGGAGGAGCTTTCTTT.

The V and J genes are TRBV20-1 and TRBJ2-3, with TRBD1 matching 9 bases. Looked up from germline, CDR1 is DFQATT and CDR2 is SNEGSKA (reference sequence). J lost 6 bases, V lost 4 bases, and 5 bases had no gene match. The CDR3 extends over 13 amino acids. The DNA for the CDR3 is TGCAGTGCTACGGACAGGGGTGAGGATACGCAGTATTTT. Its protein product is CSATDRGEDTQYF.

This chain links TRBV5-1 with TRBJ2-1, with 12 bases matching TRBD2. The CDR3 runs 13 residues. Per the germline V gene, CDR1 is SGHRS and CDR2 is YFSETQ. Trimming took 7 bases from V and 7 from J; bases not matched to a gene: 3. The CDR3 DNA follows: TGCGCCAGCGCAGGACTAGCGGGGAATGAGCAGTTCTTC. Its translation: CASAGLAGNEQFF. Complete variable domain (other parts from reference TRBV5-1 and TRBJ2-1): KAGVTQTPRYLIKTRGQQVTLSCSPISGHRSVSWYQQTPGQGLQFLFEYFSETQRNKGNFPGRFSGRQFSNSRSEMNVSTLELGDSALYLCASAGLAGNEQFFGPGTRLTVL.

CDR3 in amino acids: CSALTGEDQPQHF. The CDR3 DNA sequence: TGCAGTGCCCTCACAGGGGAGGATCAGCCCCAGCATTTT. The chain links TRBV20-1 to TRBJ1-5; 7 bases are a match to TRBD1. CDR3 size: 13 residues. V was clipped by 6 bases and J by 5 bases; unmatched bases: 7. Germline V gives CDR1 DFQATT, CDR2 SNEGSKA (reference sequence).

This clonotype was picked up a small number of times. CDR3 DNA: TGTGCCATCAGTGAAGGAGTTGAGCAGTTCTTC. Encoded protein: CAISEGVEQFF. The V gene is TRBV10-3, the J gene TRBJ2-1; no firm D call. Trimming shortened V by 3 bases and J by 9 bases, and 6 bases separated the two germline ends. The CDR3 runs 11 residues. Germline CDR1 is ENHRY and CDR2 is SYGVKD.

Written as DNA, the CDR3 is TGCGCCAGCAGCCAAGATTTACGGGGGGGACAGCCCCAGCATTTT. Translation gives CASSQDLRGGQPQHF. This chain connects TRBV4-3 to TRBJ1-5; D perhaps matches TRBD1 (5 bases). Trimming removed 0 bases at V and 7 bases at J, with 13 bases between. Germline CDR1 LGHNA, CDR2 YSLEER. The CDR3 runs 15 residues.

The gene calls are TRBV7-9 and TRBJ1-1; the D gene is possibly TRBD1 (5 bases). CDR1 is SEHNR and CDR2 is FQNEAQ in the germline V gene (reference sequence). The CDR3 spans 15 residues. The V end was cut by 5 bases, the J end by 0 bases, with 13 bases between. Here the CDR3 reads CASSPRGVVNTEAFF. The CDR3 DNA reads as TGTGCCAGCAGCCCCCGGGGGGTCGTGAACACTGAAGCTTTCTTT.

The CDR3 coding sequence is TGCAGTGCTAGAGAAGGCGGGTTAAGCTCCTACGAGCAGTACTTC. Protein product: CSAREGGLSSYEQYF. This chain connects TRBV20-1 to TRBJ2-7; tentative D call: TRBD2 (5 bases). The V end was cut by 0 bases, the J end by 0 bases, with 12 bases between. This CDR3 comprises 15 residues. Germline V gene sequence: CDR1 DFQATT, CDR2 SNEGSKA (reference sequence).

As for this clonotype: The junction differs from germline at one of its ends, possibly a read error. V and J are TRBV5-1 and TRBJ1-2, with D possibly matching TRBD1 (5 bases). CDR3 size: 14 residues. CDR1 is SGHRS, CDR2 YFSETQ, per germline. CDR3 in amino acids: CARSLEGSGYGYTF. CDR3 nucleotide sequence: TGCGCCAGAAGCTTGGAAGGGTCAGGGTATGGCTACACCTTC.

This clonotype was found a few times. The J gene is TRBJ2-1, the V gene TRBV10-3; D remains ambiguous. Trimming stripped 7 bases from V and 4 bases from J, with 5 bases between. Per germline, CDR1 ENHRY and CDR2 SYGVKD. This CDR3 contains 11 residues. In DNA, the CDR3 is TGTGCCATCAATAAATACAATGAGCAGTTCTTC. Amino acids: CAINKYNEQFF.

CDR3 coding DNA: TGTGCCAGCAGCTTAGGGCCGAGCTCCTATAATTCACCCCTCCACTTT. It yields the protein CASSLGPSSYNSPLHF. The chain uses TRBV7-9 and TRBJ1-6, with unresolved D. The V gene's germline CDR1 is SEHNR and CDR2 FQNEAQ (reference sequence). The CDR3 has 16 residues. Trimming removed 1 base from V and 0 bases from J, with 7 bases in between.

V is TRBV30 and J is TRBJ2-1, with a weak D call TRBD2 (6 bases). Trimming cost V 3 bases and J 9 bases, with 15 bases left between them. This CDR3 has 13 amino acids. Germline loops: CDR1 GTSNPN, CDR2 SVGIG (reference sequence). The CDR3 spells CAWRGDLKSEQFF. The DNA for the CDR3 is TGTGCCTGGAGGGGGGACTTGAAGAGTGAGCAGTTCTTC. Full variable domain (rest looked up from reference TRBV30 and TRBJ2-1): SQTIHQWPATLVQPVGSPLSLECTVEGTSNPNLYWYRQAAGRGLQLLFYSVGIGQISSEVPQNLSASRPQDRQFILSSKKLLLSDSGFYLCAWRGDLKSEQFFGPGTRLTVL.

V usage is TRBV6-2 or TRBV6-3 and J usage is TRBJ1-5, with D tentatively TRBD1 (6 bases). Trimming pared 6 bases from V and 3 bases from J, leaving 9 bases between. The CDR3 consists of 13 residues. CDR1 MNHEY and CDR2 SVGEGT come from the germline V gene. The CDR3 DNA reads TGTGCCAGCAGACGGGACAACAATCAGCCCCAGCATTTT. Translating it yields CASRRDNNQPQHF.